The 25 T cell receptor beta chains presented below share a single source sample, sequenced in a study of blood T cell repertoires in COVID-19. Assay: immunoSEQ multiplex PCR; the TCRdb copy retains only in-frame clones and omits some. Of approximately 210,000 clones detected, roughly four fifths appear once; the ten largest clones hold approximately 5.1%. Material for sequencing was peripheral blood. The receptors shown here come from a woman in her 70s with active or convalescent COVID-19.

V usage is TRBV28 and J usage is TRBJ2-5, with D tentatively TRBD2 (6 bases). V shed 3 bases and J shed 1 base, with 6 bases lying between them. Germline CDR1 is MDHEN and CDR2 is SYDVKM. The CDR3 consists of 13 residues. CDR3 sequence (DNA): TGTGCCAGCAGTTTGGGGGGCCAAGAGACCCAGTACTTC. Translating gives CASSLGGQETQYF. Full variable domain (outside the CDR3, taken from reference TRBV28 and TRBJ2-5): DVKVTQSSRYLVKRTGEKVFLECVQDMDHENMFWYRQDPGLGLRLIYFSYDVKMKEKGDIPEGYSVSREKKERFSLILESASTNQTSMYLCASSLGGQETQYFGPGTRLLVL.

The chain joins TRBV25-1 to TRBJ1-2; D perhaps matches TRBD1 (6 bases). Trimming shortened V by 2 bases and J by 5 bases, and 12 bases separated the two germline ends. Germline V gene data show CDR1 as MGHDK and CDR2 as SYGVNS. This CDR3 is built from 14 residues. As DNA, the CDR3 is TGTGCCAGCAGTGAAGTCGGGGGGCTGTATGGCTACACCTTC. It encodes CASSEVGGLYGYTF.

This chain links TRBV18 with TRBJ2-7; D remains ambiguous. Germline-derived CDR1 and CDR2 are KGHSH and LQKENI. There are 14 residues in the CDR3. Trimming took off 6 bases at V and 2 bases at J, with 14 bases between the two ends. The CDR3 sequence: CASSPQASTYEQYF. For the CDR3, the DNA is TGTGCCAGCTCCCCCCAGGCATCCACCTACGAGCAGTACTTC.

The chain carries TRBV3-1 (or the pseudogene TRBV3-2) and TRBJ1-5; possible D gene TRBD1, 5 bases. The V gene's germline CDR1 is LGHDT and CDR2 YNNKEL (reference sequence). Deletions cut 6 bases from V and 4 bases from J, with 10 bases between. The length of the CDR3 is 13 residues. CDR3 sequence reads: CASSPGGNQPQHF. In DNA, the CDR3 is TGTGCCAGCAGTCCGGGGGGAAATCAGCCCCAGCATTTT.

The chain uses TRBV5-4 and TRBJ2-7; weak D call: TRBD2 (5 bases). Germline V gives CDR1 SGHNT, CDR2 YYREEE (reference sequence). Trimming removed 4 bases at V and 2 bases at J, with 13 bases between. This CDR3 is 14 amino acids long. In DNA, the CDR3 is TGTGCCAGCAGCCTCTGGAGGCGTACCTACGAGCAGTACTTC. Protein: CASSLWRRTYEQYF. Filled out from reference TRBV5-4 and TRBJ2-7, the complete variable domain reads ETGVTQSPTHLIKTRGQQVTLRCSSQSGHNTVSWYQQALGQGPQFIFQYYREEENGRGNFPPRFSGLQFPNYSSELNVNALELDDSALYLCASSLWRRTYEQYFGPGTRLTVT.

CDR3 DNA: TGTGCCAGCAGCTTAGGATCAGGGCCGCGTGTAGATACGCAGTATTTT. Its protein is CASSLGSGPRVDTQYF. This chain connects TRBV11-1 to TRBJ2-3, with D maybe TRBD1 (5 bases). The germline V and J ends were trimmed by 1 base and 5 bases, with 16 bases remaining between them. This CDR3 is 16 amino acids long. From germline, CDR1 is SGHAT and CDR2 FQDESV (reference sequence).

This sequence joins TRBV6-5 and TRBJ2-1; 8 bases map to TRBD2. The CDR3 covers 15 residues. V was clipped by 2 bases and J by 9 bases; unmatched bases: 9. Germline-derived CDR1 and CDR2 are MNHEY and SVGAGI. CDR3 loop: CASSYQLAEGGEQFF. The CDR3 bases are TGTGCCAGCAGTTACCAACTAGCGGAGGGGGGTGAGCAGTTCTTC.

The chain recombines TRBV6-1 with TRBJ1-1; D unclear. The V gene lost 1 base and the J gene lost 3 bases, with 12 bases spanning the gap. Germline CDR1 and CDR2: MNHNS and SASEGT. CDR3 length: 15 residues. The CDR3 protein is CASSEVDSTYTEAFF. The CDR3 region has the DNA TGTGCCAGCAGTGAAGTTGACTCTACGTACACTGAAGCTTTCTTT.

The CDR3 region is CASTLSVPSSGRVYNEQFF. The CDR3, as DNA: TGTGCCAGTACCCTCTCTGTTCCCTCTAGCGGGAGGGTCTACAATGAGCAGTTCTTC. The rearrangement uses TRBV18 and TRBJ2-1; TRBD2 matches at 12 bases. Germline lookup yields CDR1 KGHSH and CDR2 LQKENI. The V segment lost 9 bases and the J segment 3 bases; nucleotides outside the gene matches: 18. This CDR3 spans 19 amino acids. The entire variable domain, with the rest obtained from reference TRBV18 and TRBJ2-1, is as follows: NAGVMQNPRHLVRRRGQEARLRCSPMKGHSHVYWYRQLPEEGLKFMVYLQKENIIDESGMPKERFSAEFPKEGPSILRIQQVVRGDSAAYFCASTLSVPSSGRVYNEQFFGPGTRLTVL.

This clone showed up just once. The chain recombines TRBV5-8 with TRBJ1-5, with 7 bases identical to TRBD1. V was clipped by 5 bases and J by 2 bases; unmatched bases: 4. This CDR3 comprises 14 residues. Germline V CDR1 and CDR2: SGHTS, YDEGEE. The CDR3: CASRVDRGNQPQHF. The CDR3 region has the DNA TGTGCCAGCAGAGTCGACAGGGGCAATCAGCCCCAGCATTTT.

The sample holds one count of this clone. The chain couples TRBV15 to TRBJ1-5; 10 nucleotides agree with TRBD1. The germline V gene has CDR1 LNHNV and CDR2 YYDKDF (reference sequence). The CDR3 contains 16 residues. The trim removed 4 bases at V and 6 bases at J, leaving 9 bases unmatched. The CDR3 loop reads CATSTARQGAGQPQHF. The CDR3 bases are TGTGCCACCAGCACAGCCCGACAGGGGGCCGGTCAGCCCCAGCATTTT. Supplemented by reference TRBV15 and TRBJ1-5, the full variable domain reads DAMVIQNPRYQVTQFGKPVTLSCSQTLNHNVMYWYQQKSSQAPKLLFHYYDKDFNNEADTPDNFQSRRPNTSFCFLDIRSPGLGDTAMYLCATSTARQGAGQPQHFGDGTRLSIL.

The chain links TRBV5-4 to TRBJ2-2, with a possible D match to TRBD1 (6 bases). Between the trimmed V and J ends, which lost 4 bases and 5 bases, there was a span of 18 bases. The germline V gene encodes CDR1 SGHNT and CDR2 YYREEE (reference sequence). The CDR3 has 16 residues. CDR3 bases: TGTGCCAGCAGCCCCACAGGGCGAGGACGGACCGGGGAGCTGTTTTTT. Its translation is CASSPTGRGRTGELFF.

The chain carries TRBV27 and TRBJ1-6; TRBD1 agrees at 7 bases. Trimming at V came to 4 bases and at J to 8 bases, leaving 8 bases not matched to a gene. The CDR3 extends over 15 amino acids. Germline CDR1 MNHEY, CDR2 SMNVEV (reference sequence). CDR3 in amino acids: CASSSRTGGHSPLHF. The CDR3 DNA is TGTGCCAGCAGTTCCCGGACAGGAGGTCATTCACCCCTCCACTTT.

The chain recombines TRBV4-1 with TRBJ2-3; 8 bases line up with TRBD2. This CDR3 comprises 17 residues. CDR1 is MGHRA and CDR2 is YSYEKL in the germline V gene. V lost 0 bases and J lost 0; bases outside the gene matches: 5. CDR3 sequence (DNA): TGCGCCAGCAGCCAAGATGCGGGGGGCTCTAGCACAGATACGCAGTATTTT. Its protein is CASSQDAGGSSTDTQYF.

The CDR3 spells CASSLTGQGTDTQYF. CDR3 bases: TGTGCCAGCAGTTTAACCGGTCAAGGCACAGATACGCAGTATTTT. V gene TRBV27 combines with J gene TRBJ2-3; D ambiguous. This CDR3 is 15 amino acids long. V gave up 2 bases and J gave up 1 base, with 10 bases separating them. Germline-derived CDR1 and CDR2 are MNHEY and SMNVEV (reference sequence).

V gene TRBV27 combines with J gene TRBJ2-5; TRBD1 is a possible D gene (6 bases). The V gene's germline CDR1 is MNHEY and CDR2 SMNVEV (reference sequence). Between the trimmed V and J ends, which lost 6 bases and 1 base, there was a span of 21 bases. The CDR3 has 17 amino acids. CDR3 DNA sequence: TGTGCCAGCAGACCCTTACAGGGAGCGTTTCTCCAAGAGACCCAGTACTTC. This encodes CASRPLQGAFLQETQYF.

This chain connects TRBV27 to TRBJ2-1; unclear D gene. CDR3 length equals 15 residues. Trimming removed 6 bases from V and 7 bases from J, with 19 bases in between. The germline V gene encodes CDR1 MNHEY and CDR2 SMNVEV (reference sequence). For the CDR3, the DNA is TGTGCCAGCAGCCCTTTCCGTCAGGTCGCGAATGAGCAGTTCTTC. Translated, it gives CASSPFRQVANEQFF.

V gene TRBV9 combines with J gene TRBJ2-1, with 7 bases lining up with TRBD2. The germline V gene has CDR1 SGDLS and CDR2 YYNGEE. The CDR3 consists of 15 residues. J was trimmed by 8 bases and V by 0 bases; bases with no gene match: 8. As DNA, the CDR3 is TGTGCCAGCAGCGTAGGGCCTAGCGGTTTGGATGAGCAGTTCTTC. Encoded protein: CASSVGPSGLDEQFF.

The chain uses TRBV9 and TRBJ2-5; TRBD1 might be the D (6 bases). Germline V lookup: CDR1 SGDLS, CDR2 YYNGEE. The length of the CDR3 is 14 residues. The ends were cut back, 0 bases at V and 5 bases at J, with 11 bases in the middle. The CDR3 region has the DNA TGTGCCAGCAGCGTAGGGCAGGGGCGGGAGACCCAGTACTTC. This encodes CASSVGQGRETQYF.

The V call is TRBV27, the J call TRBJ2-3; 7 bases are a match to TRBD2. The V and J ends lost 2 bases and 4 bases, in that order; junction bases with no gene match: 9. This CDR3 is built from 16 residues. Germline lookup yields CDR1 MNHEY and CDR2 SMNVEV (reference sequence). The CDR3 sequence: CASSLLGGSRPDTQYF. CDR3 coding DNA: TGTGCCAGCAGTTTACTCGGCGGGAGCCGTCCAGATACGCAGTATTTT.

The table lists this clone with a few counts. The chain links TRBV6-5 to TRBJ1-6; no firm D call. Germline V CDR1 and CDR2: MNHEY, SVGAGI. V lost 0 bases and J 7 bases, leaving 10 bases between the germline ends. The CDR3 extends over 15 amino acids. This chain's CDR3 is CASSYSNQHNSPLHF. The DNA of the CDR3 is TGTGCCAGCAGTTACTCGAATCAACACAATTCACCCCTCCACTTT.

J is TRBJ2-2 and V is TRBV5-5; D is unclear. Per the germline V gene, CDR1 is SGHKS and CDR2 is YYEKEE (reference sequence). The CDR3 is 13 amino acids. Trimming removed 2 bases at V and 7 bases at J, with 9 bases between. As DNA, the CDR3 is TGTGCCAGCAGCTTAGCTAGGCTCGGGGAGCTGTTTTTT. Protein product: CASSLARLGELFF.

CDR3 sequence (DNA): TGTGCCAGTAGTATACTAAACAGGGGGTCCTACGAGCAGTACTTC. Translated: CASSILNRGSYEQYF. This chain connects TRBV19 to TRBJ2-7; 8 bases map to TRBD1. Germline V lookup: CDR1 LNHDA, CDR2 SQIVND (reference sequence). The V gene end was trimmed by 2 bases and the J gene end by 1 base; junction bases not matched to a gene: 4. This CDR3 is 15 amino acids long.

As regards this clone: Relative to the germline gene, one junction end is altered; a read error may explain this. The CDR3 reads CASSSPGQGASRYEKLFF. As DNA, the CDR3 is TGTGCCAGCTCATCACCGGGACAGGGGGCGTCGAGGTATGAAAAACTGTTTTTT. This chain joins TRBV18 and TRBJ1-4, with TRBD1 matching 12 bases. Germline CDR1 KGHSH, CDR2 LQKENI. There are 18 residues in the CDR3.

This clone was detected only a few times. The chain uses TRBV5-4 and TRBJ1-1, with 7 bases that match TRBD1. J was trimmed by 7 bases and V by 4 bases; bases with no gene match: 4. This CDR3 comprises 12 residues. Germline values: CDR1 SGHNT, CDR2 YYREEE (reference sequence). The CDR3 DNA is TGTGCCAGCAGCGAGACAGGGTATGAAGCTTTCTTT. This encodes CASSETGYEAFF.